The TCR beta chain under discussion was sequenced for a study of regulatory T cells in long-lasting Graves disease. Study details: Newly diagnosed Graves' patients took antithyroid drugs under 3 months.

This clonotype was seen repeatedly, ten times or more. The time point here: newly diagnosed GD, antithyroid drugs for less than 3 months. Scientists built the TCR library using RNA that was extracted from PBMCs. Construction of TCR beta libraries relied on iRepertoire HTBI primers and on Arm-PCR targeting CDR3 regions. Authors' processing steps: Segment identification across samples yielded 60 to 80 TRBV and more than twelve TRBJ segments. TCRdb re-called the multiplex PCR reads through MiXCR, storing one row per CDR3 protein. TCRdb's processing, not the study's, gives the V and J calls here. Of approximately 480,000 distinct CDR3 sequences in the sample, about 17% were seen once. V was pared by 5 bases and J by 1 base, with 6 bases of the junction left unmatched. In germline, CDR1 is SGHKS, CDR2 YYEKEE (reference sequence). The CDR3 totals 15 residues. These data were likewise used in another study, on T cells in Graves' hyperthyroidism and ophthalmopathy.

The TCR sequence derives from a man aged 40-49 years with Graves disease. The chain recombines TRBV5-5 with TRBJ2-1, with 7 bases fitting TRBD2. This specimen consisted of peripheral blood mononuclear cells (PBMCs), obtained at new diagnosis, from a patient treated with antithyroid drugs. Here the CDR3 reads CASSSGTMSYNEQFF. The CDR3 DNA sequence: TGTGCCAGCAGTTCCGGGACTATGTCCTACAATGAGCAGTTCTTC.